These T cell receptor beta chains were read from a single sample in a study of T cells expressing NK-cell markers. TCRdb re-called the 5' RACE reads and shows each CDR3 protein once, DNA omitted. This sample contains 500,000 to 700,000 distinct CDR3 sequences. The sequencing input was blood T cells: a sorted CD56 or NKG2C T cell subset, CD4+ or CD8+ T cells, or bulk PBMC T cells (not recorded which). Receptor source: a man aged 18 to 29 in good health. Each CDR3 is given with its conserved first and last residue. Fields, in order: J gene, V gene, CDR3 protein.

j_call: TRBJ2-1; v_call: TRBV15; cdr3_aa: CATSRDLVGEGNEQFF
j_call: TRBJ2-2; v_call: TRBV21-1; cdr3_aa: CASRGPQLTGELFF
j_call: TRBJ2-2; v_call: TRBV6-5; cdr3_aa: CASSYFSGGVGGELFF
j_call: TRBJ2-3; v_call: TRBV27; cdr3_aa: CASRPLGAGDTQYF
j_call: TRBJ2-2; v_call: TRBV7-2; cdr3_aa: CASSSASGNTGELFF
j_call: TRBJ2-7; v_call: TRBV2; cdr3_aa: CASREGAYEQYF
j_call: TRBJ1-3; v_call: TRBV6-2/TRBV6-3; cdr3_aa: CASSFRGLSGNTIYF
j_call: TRBJ2-6; v_call: TRBV5-1; cdr3_aa: CASSLAGRGALPSGANVLTF
j_call: TRBJ2-1; v_call: TRBV20-1; cdr3_aa: CSASGHERMGRNEQFF
j_call: TRBJ2-1; v_call: TRBV18; cdr3_aa: CASSPDRVGEQFF
j_call: TRBJ2-7; v_call: TRBV10-3; cdr3_aa: CAISDHGASSYEQYF
j_call: TRBJ2-1; v_call: TRBV9; cdr3_aa: CASSESTAVGEQFF
j_call: TRBJ2-2; v_call: TRBV29-1; cdr3_aa: CSARTVNTGELFF
j_call: TRBJ1-2; v_call: TRBV29-1; cdr3_aa: CSAAPRGGYGYTF
j_call: TRBJ2-3; v_call: TRBV12-3/TRBV12-4; cdr3_aa: CASSLRTGPSTDTQYF
j_call: TRBJ2-5; v_call: TRBV7-9; cdr3_aa: CASSLVVGKQETQYF
j_call: TRBJ2-2; v_call: TRBV12-3/TRBV12-4; cdr3_aa: CASSGGGSATGELFF
j_call: TRBJ2-1; v_call: TRBV7-2; cdr3_aa: CASSARARGNEQFF
j_call: TRBJ2-3; v_call: TRBV5-1; cdr3_aa: CASSLVAGHPTDTQYF
j_call: TRBJ1-6; v_call: TRBV27; cdr3_aa: CASRVRGIGNSPLHF
j_call: TRBJ1-2; v_call: TRBV11-2; cdr3_aa: CASSSDRTNYGYTF
j_call: TRBJ2-1; v_call: TRBV3-1; cdr3_aa: CASSRPLTSGSEQFF
j_call: TRBJ2-7; v_call: TRBV6-5; cdr3_aa: CASSYGIKVEPYEQYF
j_call: TRBJ2-2; v_call: TRBV6-1; cdr3_aa: CASSVYPSSGELFF
j_call: TRBJ2-5; v_call: TRBV7-9; cdr3_aa: CASSLVSGSGETQYF
j_call: TRBJ1-5; v_call: TRBV28; cdr3_aa: CASSFEGVQPQHF
j_call: TRBJ2-2; v_call: TRBV5-5; cdr3_aa: CASSFQGGYTGELFF
j_call: TRBJ2-3; v_call: TRBV29-1; cdr3_aa: CSVEDPGQGPSTDTQYF
j_call: TRBJ2-1; v_call: TRBV7-9; cdr3_aa: CASSLAAGTYNEQFF
j_call: TRBJ1-2; v_call: TRBV28; cdr3_aa: CASTPPGRTKGYTF
j_call: TRBJ2-5; v_call: TRBV12-3/TRBV12-4; cdr3_aa: CASSLHGETQYF
j_call: TRBJ2-2; v_call: TRBV10-3; cdr3_aa: CAIRGQGGTGELFF
j_call: TRBJ2-2; v_call: TRBV5-1; cdr3_aa: CASSLLGGDTGELFF
j_call: TRBJ2-7; v_call: TRBV28; cdr3_aa: CASSLIEGRTYEQYF
j_call: TRBJ2-5; v_call: TRBV29-1; cdr3_aa: CSIELGLEETQYF
j_call: TRBJ2-3; v_call: TRBV5-1; cdr3_aa: CASSKVAPTDTQYF
j_call: TRBJ2-7; v_call: TRBV25-1; cdr3_aa: CASSETGIVGEQYF
j_call: TRBJ2-2; v_call: TRBV12-5; cdr3_aa: CGSELSNTGELFF
j_call: TRBJ2-1; v_call: TRBV24-1; cdr3_aa: CATSSGTSVNEQFF